This TCR beta chain was profiled in a study of coeliac disease. About the research overall: Each coeliac patient was active, refractory type I, or diet-controlled. The study's findings and limits: In active celiac disease, intraepithelial and lamina propria TRB and TRG repertoires were less clonal than controls. Largely private TRB repertoires meant most sequences were sample-unique. Intraepithelial and lamina propria fractions were not highly pure.

Libraries were prepared by immunoSEQ multiplex PCR; TCRdb keeps only in-frame clonotypes and omits some of them. The table shows around 2,200 clones, with approximately 59% occurring only once. On this clone: Its antigen is unidentified.

This CDR3 region has 15 residues. CDR1 MNHEY and CDR2 SMNVEV come from the germline V gene (reference sequence). The trim removed 7 bases at V and 6 bases at J, leaving 9 bases unmatched. The TCR was taken from a woman between 70 and 85 years old with celiac disease on a gluten-free diet. The chain uses TRBV27 and TRBJ2-1; 10 bases match TRBD2. Sequenced input: intraepithelial lymphocytes from the gut. The CDR3 DNA follows: TGTGCCAGCACCCACCTAGCGGGGGCCACCAATGAGCAGTTCTTC. Encoded protein: CASTHLAGATNEQFF.